A single TCR beta chain is shown here with its context. This specimen belongs to a study of blood T cell repertoires in COVID-19. Study summary: Collection of acute and convalescent COVID-19 samples took place in the United States, Italy and Spain. PBMCs, B-cell-depleted T cells, or T cells provided the cDNA or gDNA that made up the material.

Trimming took 7 bases from V and 5 from J, leaving 11 bases between them. Germline CDR1 SNHLY, CDR2 FYNNEI. The CDR3 loop spans 12 amino acids. Per the authors' pipeline: Amplification with reference gene primers provided the estimates of nucleated cell counts. The table came from immunoSEQ multiplex PCR; TCRdb's copy has only in-frame clones and leaves some out. V and J calls and clone size follow that table, whereas D and trimming were derived from the DNA. The data show just over 250,000 clones, over 75% seen once. This TCR derives from a woman aged 70-85 years with COVID-19, enrolled during active disease. The gene calls are TRBV2 and TRBJ2-5; a weak D match, TRBD2 (6 bases). Sequencing input: peripheral blood. The CDR3 loop reads CASKAGGETQYF. CDR3 DNA: TGTGCCAGCAAGGCTGGGGGGGAGACCCAGTACTTC.